The clone carrying this TCR beta chain appeared a few times. Its specificity is unknown. V gave up 5 bases and J gave up 3 bases, with 17 bases separating them. CDR1 is SEHNR and CDR2 is FQNEAQ in the germline V gene (reference sequence). This CDR3 is built from 15 residues. The sample originates from a study of T-cell memory formation after mild COVID-19. Each CDR3 protein is one row after TCRdb ran MiXCR on the 5' RACE reads. The sample lists fewer than 450,000 distinct CDR3 sequences; more than 20% were seen once. Study-level findings and limits: Nothing showed for sure that second-wave clones peaking on day 37 were SARS-CoV-2 specific. Those CD4+ clones that contracted were mainly in CM and EM (CD8+ ones in EMRA). CD4+ bias marked clones expanding day 15 to 37, unlike balanced contracting clones.

Source material: PBMCs or a T cell subset sorted from them (not recorded which). The source is an adult woman who had mild COVID-19 (a few samples of this study predate the infection). Cell type and time point are not known. V is TRBV7-9 and J is TRBJ2-7; D possibly matches TRBD1 or TRBD2 (7 bases each). The CDR3 coding sequence is TGTGCCAGCAGCGGAATCACAGGGGACTACTACGAGCAGTACTTC. Translation gives CASSGITGDYYEQYF.